This entry is about one T cell receptor beta chain. These data are taken from a study of blood T cell repertoires in COVID-19. Here immunoSEQ multiplex PCR was the method, and the copy in TCRdb shows in-frame clones only, minus some. Of 490,000 or so clones detected, roughly 88% appear once; the ten largest clones hold 1.5% to 2%. Germline values: CDR1 LGHNA, CDR2 YNFKEQ. V was pared by 1 base and J by 5 bases, with 12 bases of the junction left unmatched. CDR3 size: 19 residues. This TCR was sampled from a woman aged 40 to 49 who had recovered from COVID-19. This chain links TRBV4-2 with TRBJ2-5; TRBD2 matches at 14 bases. The material sequenced was PBMCs or T cells enriched from blood (not recorded which). CDR3: CASSQGRPGLAGDDETQYF. The CDR3, as DNA: TGTGCCAGCAGCCAAGGACGGCCGGGACTAGCGGGAGATGACGAGACCCAGTACTTC.